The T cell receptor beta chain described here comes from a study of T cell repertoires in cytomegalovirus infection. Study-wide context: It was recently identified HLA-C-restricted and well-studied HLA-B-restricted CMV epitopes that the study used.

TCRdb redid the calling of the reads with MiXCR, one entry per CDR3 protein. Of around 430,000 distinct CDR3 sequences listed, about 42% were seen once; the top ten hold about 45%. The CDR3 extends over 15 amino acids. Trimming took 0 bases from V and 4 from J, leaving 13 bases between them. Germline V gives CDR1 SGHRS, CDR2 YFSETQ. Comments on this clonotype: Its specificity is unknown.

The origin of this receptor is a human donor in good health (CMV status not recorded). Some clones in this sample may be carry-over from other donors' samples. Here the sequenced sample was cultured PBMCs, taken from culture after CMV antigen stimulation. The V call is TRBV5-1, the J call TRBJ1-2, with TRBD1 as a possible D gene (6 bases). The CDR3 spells CASSLAGRTVYGYTF. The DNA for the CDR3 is TGCGCCAGCAGCTTGGCGGGACGGACAGTCTATGGCTACACCTTC.